One and the same sample provided the 2 T cell receptor beta chains below, sequenced in a study of blood T cell repertoires in COVID-19. Some clones are missing from TCRdb's copy, which holds only in-frame ones; the method was immunoSEQ multiplex PCR. This table has hundreds of thousands of clones, roughly four fifths appearing once. Sequences were obtained from peripheral blood. Receptors were obtained from a woman aged 70-85 years with acute or convalescent COVID-19.

The CDR3 spells CASSQVLGKETQYF. The CDR3 DNA reads as TGCGCCAGCAGCCAAGTTCTCGGGAAAGAGACCCAGTACTTC. The V call is TRBV4-3, the J call TRBJ2-5; TRBD2 might be the D (5 bases). V was trimmed by 1 base and J by 3 bases, leaving 9 bases between them. CDR1 LGHNA and CDR2 YSLEER come from the germline V gene. The CDR3 contains 14 residues.

With respect to this clone: The sample holds other DNA sequences that translate to the same CDR3. The genes are TRBV7-2 and TRBJ1-2; a weak D match, TRBD1 (5 bases). The CDR3 is 13 residues long. Trimming removed 3 bases at V and 4 bases at J, with 9 bases between. Germline-derived CDR1 and CDR2 are SGHTA and FQGNSA. In DNA form, the CDR3 reads TGTGCCAGCAGCTTCGACAGATTCTATGGCTACACCTTC. Protein: CASSFDRFYGYTF.